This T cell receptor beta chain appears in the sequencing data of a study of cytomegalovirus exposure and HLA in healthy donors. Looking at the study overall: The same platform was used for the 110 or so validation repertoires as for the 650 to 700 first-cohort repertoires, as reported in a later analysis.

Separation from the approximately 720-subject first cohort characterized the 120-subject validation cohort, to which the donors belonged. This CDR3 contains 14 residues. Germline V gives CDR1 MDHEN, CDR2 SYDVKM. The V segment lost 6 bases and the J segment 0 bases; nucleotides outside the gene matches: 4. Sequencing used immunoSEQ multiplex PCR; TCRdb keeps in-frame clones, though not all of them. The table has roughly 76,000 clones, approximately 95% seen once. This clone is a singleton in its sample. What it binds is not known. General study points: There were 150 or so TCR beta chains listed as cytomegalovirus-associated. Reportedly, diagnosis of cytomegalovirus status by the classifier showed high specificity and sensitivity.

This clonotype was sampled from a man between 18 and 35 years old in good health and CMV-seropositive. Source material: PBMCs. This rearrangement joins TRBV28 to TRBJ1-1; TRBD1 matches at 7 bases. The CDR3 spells CASSGTVMNTEAFF. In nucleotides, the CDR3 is TGTGCCAGCAGCGGGACAGTTATGAACACTGAAGCTTTCTTT.